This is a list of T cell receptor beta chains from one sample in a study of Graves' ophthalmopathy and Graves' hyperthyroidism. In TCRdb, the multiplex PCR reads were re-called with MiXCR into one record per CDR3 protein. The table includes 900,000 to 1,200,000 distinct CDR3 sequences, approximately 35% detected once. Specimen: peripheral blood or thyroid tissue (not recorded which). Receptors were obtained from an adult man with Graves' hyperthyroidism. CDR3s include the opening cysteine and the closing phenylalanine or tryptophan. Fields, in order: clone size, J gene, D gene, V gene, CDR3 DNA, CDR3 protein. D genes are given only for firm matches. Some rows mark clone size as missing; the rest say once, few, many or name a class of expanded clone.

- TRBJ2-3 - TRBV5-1 TGCGCCAGCAGCTTGGATCACAGCACAGATACGCAGTATTTT CASSLDHSTDTQYF
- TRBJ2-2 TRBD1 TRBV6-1 TGTGCCAGCACCAAGGACAGGGCGAACACCGGGGAGCTGTTTTTT CASTKDRANTGELFF
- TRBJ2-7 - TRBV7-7 TGTGCCAGCAGCTCGCAGGGTGTGGATGACGAGCAGTACTTC CASSSQGVDDEQYF
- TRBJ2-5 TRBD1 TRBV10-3 TGTGCCATCAGCACGGGACAGCAAGAGACCCAGTACTTC CAISTGQQETQYF
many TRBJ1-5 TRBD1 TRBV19 TGTGCCAGTAGTACAACCGGGACAGGGTACCAGCCCCAGCATTTT CASSTTGTGYQPQHF
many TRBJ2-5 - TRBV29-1 TGCAGCGTCGAAGGGACTGGTAAAGAGACCCAGTACTTC CSVEGTGKETQYF
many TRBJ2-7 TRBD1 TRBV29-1 TGCAGCGTTGAAGATCTTTCCGGGACAGGAGGCTCCTACGAGCAGTACTTC CSVEDLSGTGGSYEQYF
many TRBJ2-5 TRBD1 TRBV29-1 TGCAGCGTTGTGGGACAGGGCCAAGAGACCCAGTACTTC CSVVGQGQETQYF
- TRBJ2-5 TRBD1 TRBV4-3 TGCGCCAGCAGCCAAGGTTGGGGACAGAAAGAGACCCAGTACTTC CASSQGWGQKETQYF
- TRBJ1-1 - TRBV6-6 TGTGCCAGCAGTTACTCGAGCCGGGGGCGTTTGAACACTGAAGCTTTCTTT CASSYSSRGRLNTEAFF
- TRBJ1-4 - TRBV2 TGTGGGACCGGGGCAACTAATGAAAGACTGTTTTTT CGTGATNERLFF
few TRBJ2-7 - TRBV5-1 TGTGCCAGCAGCTCCCTAGTTAAATACGAGCAGTACTTC CASSSLVKYEQYF
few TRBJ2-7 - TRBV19 TGTGCCAGTAAGTCACAGTTAAGCTCCTACGAGCAGTACTTC CASKSQLSSYEQYF
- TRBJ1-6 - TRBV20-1 TGCAGTGCTAGAGTCCAGGGAGATTATAATTCACCCCTCCACTTT CSARVQGDYNSPLHF
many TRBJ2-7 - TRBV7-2 TGTGCCAGCAGCTTACTCCCGCTAGCGCCCTACGAGCAGTACTTC CASSLLPLAPYEQYF
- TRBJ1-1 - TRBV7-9 TGTGCCAGCAGCATGTTAGCCGGGACCGAAGCTTTCTTT CASSMLAGTEAFF
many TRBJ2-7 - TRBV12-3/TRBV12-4 TGTGCCAGCAGTTTCTGGCAGGGCCAATACGAGCAGTACTTC CASSFWQGQYEQYF
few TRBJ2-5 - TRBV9 TGTGCCAGCAGCCCAGGAATAGGGGCGCAGGTCCAAGAGACCCAGTACTTC CASSPGIGAQVQETQYF
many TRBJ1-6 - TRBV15 TGTGCCTGCAGCCGGAGCTATAATTCACCCCTCCACTTT CACSRSYNSPLHF
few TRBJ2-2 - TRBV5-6 TGTGCCAGCAGCCCCCTTAATCTGCTGTTCACCGGGGAGCTGTTTTTT CASSPLNLLFTGELFF
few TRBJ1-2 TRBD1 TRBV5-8 TGTGCCAGCACCCTTCGGTCGGGACAGGGGGCTTTCGGCTATGGCTACACCTTC CASTLRSGQGAFGYGYTF
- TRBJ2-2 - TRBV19 TGTGCCAGTATGCAGTCTGAGGGAGGGAACACCGGGGAGCTGTTTTTT CASMQSEGGNTGELFF
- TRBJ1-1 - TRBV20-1 TGCAGTGCTAGCCGGGCAGTCCATGTGGTAGCTTTCTTT CSASRAVHVVAFF
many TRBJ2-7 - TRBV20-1 TGCAGTGCTAGCCCCACTCCCACCACGGGCCTAGACGAGCAGTACTTC CSASPTPTTGLDEQYF
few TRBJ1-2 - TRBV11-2 TGTGCCAGCAGCTTCCGGGACGGCTATGGCTACACCTTC CASSFRDGYGYTF
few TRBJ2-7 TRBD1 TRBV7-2 TGCGCCAGCAGCCAGGGGGTTGACTACGAGCAGTACTTC CASSQGVDYEQYF
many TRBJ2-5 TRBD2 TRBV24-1 TGTGCCACAGGACTAGCGGGAGCCCAAGAGACCCAGTACTTC CATGLAGAQETQYF
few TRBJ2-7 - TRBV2 TGTGCCAGCAGGTTGGCACTCTACGAGCAGTACTTC CASRLALYEQYF
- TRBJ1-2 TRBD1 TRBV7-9 TGTGCCAGCACCAGAACCGGGACAGGGCACTATGGCTACACCTTC CASTRTGTGHYGYTF
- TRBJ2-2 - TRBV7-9 TGTGCCAGCAGCCAGAAGTGGAGACGAACCGGGGAGCTGTTTTTT CASSQKWRRTGELFF
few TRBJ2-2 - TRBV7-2 TGTGCCAGCAGCTTAGGCTCAGGGCCGAACACCGGGGAGCTGTTTTTT CASSLGSGPNTGELFF
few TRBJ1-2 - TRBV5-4 TGTGCCAGCAGCTTGGGGAGTGAGTATGGCTACACCTTC CASSLGSEYGYTF
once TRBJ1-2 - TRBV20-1 TGCAGTGCTACCGACAACAACTATGGCTACACCTTC CSATDNNYGYTF
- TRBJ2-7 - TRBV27 TGTGCCAGCAACTCACAGGGCACAGGCGACGAGCAGTACTTC CASNSQGTGDEQYF
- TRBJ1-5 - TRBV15 TGTGCCACCAGCAGAATCGGGACCCGCCAAGAGACCCAGCATTTT CATSRIGTRQETQHF
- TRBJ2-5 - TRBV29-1 TGCAGCGCGCAGGTCCGGCGCCTTGGGGAGACCCAGTACTTC CSAQVRRLGETQYF
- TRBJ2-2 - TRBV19 TGTGCCAGTAGTCTCCCGACAGTCGCCGGGGAGCTGTTTTTT CASSLPTVAGELFF
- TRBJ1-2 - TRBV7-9 TGCGCCAGCAGCTCGCCCGGCCGGCCTTATGGCTACACCTTC CASSSPGRPYGYTF
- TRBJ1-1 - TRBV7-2 TGTGCCAGCACTCCTCCTTTAGACTGGGGGCGCACTGAAGCTTTCTTT CASTPPLDWGRTEAFF
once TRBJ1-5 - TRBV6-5 TGTGCCAGCAGTTACTGGGGGGGCTATCAGCCCCAGCATTTT CASSYWGGYQPQHF
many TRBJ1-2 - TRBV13 TGTGCCAGCAGCCGTACAGGGTTCGGCTACACCTTC CASSRTGFGYTF
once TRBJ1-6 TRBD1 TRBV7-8 TGTGCCAGCAGCCGACAGGGTCAGAGTTCACCCCTCCACTTT CASSRQGQSSPLHF
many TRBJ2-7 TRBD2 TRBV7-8 TGTGCCAGCAGCCCCGGGCGGACTAGCGGCGAGCAGTACTTC CASSPGRTSGEQYF
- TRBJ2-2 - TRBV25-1 TGTGCTTCTAATCCGGGACGGCAGAACACCGGGGAGCTGTTTTTT CASNPGRQNTGELFF
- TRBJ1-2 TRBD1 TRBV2 TGTGCCAGCTTTTGGACAGGGTCTGGCTACACCTTC CASFWTGSGYTF
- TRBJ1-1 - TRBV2 TGTGCCAGCAGGCCTCGGGGCCCCACTGAAGCTTTCTTT CASRPRGPTEAFF
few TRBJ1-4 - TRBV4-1 TGCGCCAGCAGACCTAACGCCGCGTCAACTAATGAAAAACTGTTTTTT CASRPNAASTNEKLFF
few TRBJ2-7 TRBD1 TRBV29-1 TGCAGCGCCTCGACAGGGCGCGAGCAGTACTTC CSASTGREQYF
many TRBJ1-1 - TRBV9 TGTGCCAGCAGCGTGGACGGGAACACTGAAGCTTTCTTT CASSVDGNTEAFF
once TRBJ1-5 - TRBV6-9 TGCGCCCAAAGCCCCGCTCAGCCCCAGCATTTT CAQSPAQPQHF
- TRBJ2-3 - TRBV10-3 TGTGCCATCAGTGACCCCACGGCCGACACAGATACGCAGTATTTT CAISDPTADTDTQYF
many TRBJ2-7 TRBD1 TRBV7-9 TGTGCCAGCAGTTCCCCCGGGACAGGGGTCCACGAGCAGTACTTC CASSSPGTGVHEQYF
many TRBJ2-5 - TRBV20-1 TGCAGTGCTATGGACCCCTGGGAGACCCAGTACTTC CSAMDPWETQYF
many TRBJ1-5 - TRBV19 TGTGCCAGTAGTACCCTTCCCTATCAGCCCCAGCATTTT CASSTLPYQPQHF